The clone carrying this TCR beta chain was counted only a few times. This specimen comes from a study of Graves' ophthalmopathy and Graves' hyperthyroidism. This CDR3 region has 14 residues. The V segment lost 6 bases and the J segment 2 bases; nucleotides outside the gene matches: 9. Per the germline V gene, CDR1 is DFQATT and CDR2 is SNEGSKA (reference sequence). RNA transcripts provided the template for amplifying TCR beta CDR3 regions. First-round RT-PCR with HTBI primers preceded a second-round multiplex PCR. MiXCR was run by TCRdb on the multiplex PCR reads, yielding one entry per CDR3 protein. The data contain almost 750,000 distinct CDR3 sequences, roughly 41% of them singletons.

V and J are TRBV20-1 and TRBJ1-1; 7 nucleotides agree with TRBD1. Source material: peripheral blood. This sequence originates from an adult man with Graves' ophthalmopathy. The CDR3 region is CSAYSGTDNTEAFF. The CDR3 DNA reads TGCAGTGCATACTCCGGGACAGACAACACTGAAGCTTTCTTT.